The next 7 T cell receptor beta chains were all read from a single sample in a study of cytomegalovirus exposure and HLA in healthy donors. Primers included in the PCR were 60 Vbeta and 13 Jbeta primers. Profiling relied on immunoSEQ multiplex PCR, and the TCRdb table lists in-frame clones only, not all of them. The data hold 100,000 to 150,000 clones, with about 80% observed a single time. Sequenced sample: PBMCs. The receptors were sampled from a man aged 40-50 years in good health and CMV-seronegative.

Only one count was recorded for this clone. The chain couples TRBV5-1 to TRBJ2-2; tentative D call: TRBD1 (5 bases). Trimming cost V 2 bases and J 4 bases, with 12 bases left between them. CDR1 SGHRS and CDR2 YFSETQ come from the germline V gene. There are 15 residues in the CDR3. The CDR3 bases are TGCGCCAGCAGCTTAGCAGGGTCGGGCACCGGGGAGCTGTTTTTT. It translates to CASSLAGSGTGELFF.

The rearrangement uses TRBV4-2 and TRBJ2-1; a weak D match, TRBD1 (6 bases). The CDR3 spans 14 residues. Germline V lookup: CDR1 LGHNA, CDR2 YNFKEQ. V was shortened by 0 bases and J by 7 bases, with 10 bases between the two germline ends. The CDR3 loop is CASSQDPGQNEQFF. The CDR3, as DNA: TGTGCCAGCAGCCAAGACCCCGGACAGAATGAGCAGTTCTTC.

With regard to this clone: This CDR3 fails to terminate in the conserved phenylalanine or tryptophan, so it likely reflects a read error. The CDR3 nucleotides are TGTGCCAGCAGTTACCGCGGGACAGATACGCAGTATGTT. The encoded protein is CASSYRGTDTQYV. The J gene is TRBJ2-3, the V gene TRBV6-6; maybe TRBD2 (5 bases). Deletions cut 2 bases from V and 3 bases from J, with 6 bases between. The CDR3 covers 13 residues. CDR1 and CDR2 from the germline V gene are MNHNY and SVGAGI (reference sequence).

The V call is TRBV10-3, the J call TRBJ2-7; 7 nucleotides match TRBD2. Germline CDR1 and CDR2: ENHRY and SYGVKD. The V and J ends lost 10 bases and 5 bases, in that order; junction bases with no gene match: 14. The CDR3 contains 14 residues. The CDR3 region is CATTMAGVGDEQYF. CDR3 coding DNA: TGTGCCACCACCATGGCGGGAGTCGGCGACGAGCAGTACTTC.

The chain couples TRBV19 to TRBJ2-7; D may be TRBD1 (6 bases). Germline CDR1 is LNHDA and CDR2 is SQIVND (reference sequence). The CDR3 extends over 13 amino acids. V was clipped by 7 bases and J by 2 bases, with 12 bases between them. CDR3 residues: CASTPEGAYEQYF. DNA for the CDR3: TGTGCCAGTACCCCAGAGGGGGCCTACGAGCAGTACTTC.

This clone was picked up one time. The chain combines TRBV28 with TRBJ1-1, with TRBD1 identical over 9 bases. CDR1 MDHEN and CDR2 SYDVKM come from the germline V gene. Trimming removed 3 bases from V and 1 base from J; junction bases left unmatched: 0. The CDR3 has 14 amino acids. CDR3 sequence reads: CASSLTGGNTEAFF. Here the CDR3 DNA reads TGTGCCAGCAGTTTGACAGGGGGGAACACTGAAGCTTTCTTT.

V and J are TRBV5-1 and TRBJ2-3; 8 nucleotides line up with TRBD1. The CDR3 has 14 amino acids. V gave up 4 bases and J gave up 4 bases; unmatched junction bases: 5. Germline V gene data show CDR1 as SGHRS and CDR2 as YFSETQ. CDR3 DNA sequence: TGCGCCAGCAGCCTCGGACAGGGCTCAGATACGCAGTATTTT. Its protein product is CASSLGQGSDTQYF.